Listed here are 10 T cell receptor beta chains from one sample, sequenced in a study of shared clonotypes between healthy human individuals (dated by TCRdb to 2019 to 2021). Library generation was performed with the immunoSEQ multiplex PCR assay. TCRdb holds this immuneACCESS table with in-frame rearrangements only. Some clones are missing; in checked studies, unresolved V genes explain under half, and the rest has no known cause. The sample table lists roughly 2 million clones, approximately 96% of them with a count of one. Roughly 0.13% of the sample comes from the top ten. Specimen: naive CD4+ T cells sorted from blood. Taken with the paper, the label for cell subset or site translates to: CD45RA+ positively selected. These receptors were collected from a man younger than 35 in good health.

This chain uses TRBV28 with TRBJ1-6, with D perhaps matching TRBD1 (5 bases). V was clipped by 5 bases and J by 2 bases, with 16 bases between them. The CDR3 has 17 residues. From germline, CDR1 is MDHEN and CDR2 SYDVKM. The CDR3 protein is CASSKRRDRAYNSPLHF. CDR3 coding DNA: TGTGCCAGCAGTAAACGCCGGGACCGGGCCTATAATTCACCCCTCCACTTT.

V usage is TRBV7-9 and J usage is TRBJ1-2; D is undetermined. CDR1 and CDR2 (germline): SEHNR, FQNEAQ (reference sequence). The V and J ends lost 5 bases and 0 bases respectively, with 7 bases between them. The CDR3 covers 13 residues. This CDR3 reads CASSRSANYGYTF. DNA for the CDR3: TGTGCCAGCAGCCGTTCAGCTAACTATGGCTACACCTTC.

The J gene is TRBJ1-5, the V gene TRBV28, with a weak D call TRBD1 (6 bases). Trimming pared 3 bases from V and 6 bases from J, leaving 12 bases between. Germline V lookup: CDR1 MDHEN, CDR2 SYDVKM. The CDR3 runs 14 residues. CDR3 in DNA: TGTGCCAGCAGTTTGTTACAGGGTGGTCAGCCCCAGCATTTT. This translates into CASSLLQGGQPQHF.

The chain couples TRBV6-1 to TRBJ2-7; no clear D. Germline V gene data show CDR1 as MNHNS and CDR2 as SASEGT. This CDR3 spans 17 amino acids. The germline V and J ends were trimmed by 0 bases and 0 bases, with 15 bases remaining between them. The CDR3 coding sequence is TGTGCCAGCAGTGAAGCGTGGTTAAGGGCAGGCTCCTACGAGCAGTACTTC. Its protein is CASSEAWLRAGSYEQYF.

This chain links TRBV7-2 with TRBJ2-3; D might be TRBD1 (8 bases). The CDR3 runs 16 residues. V shed 4 bases and J shed 2 bases, with 16 bases lying between them. Germline V gives CDR1 SGHTA, CDR2 FQGNSA. The CDR3 loop is CASSWTGTTVTDTQYF. In DNA form, the CDR3 reads TGTGCCAGCAGCTGGACAGGGACTACAGTCACAGATACGCAGTATTTT.

This chain uses TRBV5-1 with TRBJ2-7; 7 bases agree with TRBD2. Germline V CDR1 and CDR2: SGHRS, YFSETQ. The CDR3 is 16 residues long. J gave up 4 bases and V 1 base, and 11 bases lay outside the gene matches. CDR3 nucleotide sequence: TGCGCCAGCAGCTTGAACGGGGGAGGGCCAATATACGAGCAGTACTTC. Its protein product is CASSLNGGGPIYEQYF.

Details on this clone: The same CDR3 also results from other DNA sequences found in this sample. The gene calls are TRBV4-1 and TRBJ2-5, with a possible D match to TRBD1 (6 bases). With 2 bases removed from V and 4 bases from J, the gap between germline ends came to 11 bases. CDR3 length: 14 amino acids. Per germline, CDR1 MGHRA and CDR2 YSYEKL. CDR3 in amino acids: CASSQTGLGETQYF. The CDR3 region has the DNA TGCGCCAGCAGCCAAACAGGGTTGGGAGAGACCCAGTACTTC.

This sequence joins TRBV19 and TRBJ2-5; D uncertain. The CDR3 length is 16 residues. V dropped 2 bases and J dropped 1 base, with 14 bases sitting between them. Germline V gene lookup returns CDR1 LNHDA and CDR2 SQIVND (reference sequence). The CDR3: CASSIKWTGIQETQYF. The DNA for the CDR3 is TGTGCCAGTAGTATAAAATGGACGGGTATCCAAGAGACCCAGTACTTC.

This sequence joins TRBV7-8 and TRBJ2-2, with D unresolved. Germline loops: CDR1 SGHVS, CDR2 FQNEAQ. Trimming removed 7 bases from V and 0 bases from J, with 12 bases in between. The CDR3 loop spans 15 amino acids. The DNA for the CDR3 is TGTGCCAGCACCCGAGCCACCCCGAACACCGGGGAGCTGTTTTTT. Translated: CASTRATPNTGELFF.

The chain has TRBV10-2 and TRBJ2-2; possibly TRBD1 or TRBD2 for D (5 bases each). There are 15 residues in the CDR3. The germline V gene has CDR1 WSHSY and CDR2 SAAADI. The V end was cut by 7 bases, the J end by 1 base, with 13 bases between. The chain's CDR3 is CASTVGRVNTGELFF. CDR3 coding DNA: TGCGCCAGCACCGTGGGACGGGTGAACACCGGGGAGCTGTTTTTT.